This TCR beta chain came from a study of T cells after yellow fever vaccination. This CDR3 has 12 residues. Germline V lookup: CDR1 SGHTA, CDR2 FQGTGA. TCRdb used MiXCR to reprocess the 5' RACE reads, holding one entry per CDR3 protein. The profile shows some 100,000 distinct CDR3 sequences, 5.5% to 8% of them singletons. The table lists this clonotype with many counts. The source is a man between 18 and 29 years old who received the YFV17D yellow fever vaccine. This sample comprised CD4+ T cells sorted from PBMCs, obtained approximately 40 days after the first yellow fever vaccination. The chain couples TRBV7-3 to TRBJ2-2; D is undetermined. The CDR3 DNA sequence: TGTGTCGTGGGGTGGGGCACCGGGGAGCTGTTTTTT. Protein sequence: CVVGWGTGELFF.